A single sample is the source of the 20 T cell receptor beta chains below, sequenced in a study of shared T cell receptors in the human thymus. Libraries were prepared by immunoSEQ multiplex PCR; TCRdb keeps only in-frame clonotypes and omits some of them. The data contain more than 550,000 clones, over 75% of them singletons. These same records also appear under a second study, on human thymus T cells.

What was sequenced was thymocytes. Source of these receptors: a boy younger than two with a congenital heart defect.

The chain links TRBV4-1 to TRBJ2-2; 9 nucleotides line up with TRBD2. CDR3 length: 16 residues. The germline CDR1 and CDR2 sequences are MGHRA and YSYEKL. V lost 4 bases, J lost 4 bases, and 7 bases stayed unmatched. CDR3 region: CASSPGAGGSTGELFF. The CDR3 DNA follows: TGCGCCAGCAGCCCCGGAGCGGGGGGTTCCACCGGGGAGCTGTTTTTT.

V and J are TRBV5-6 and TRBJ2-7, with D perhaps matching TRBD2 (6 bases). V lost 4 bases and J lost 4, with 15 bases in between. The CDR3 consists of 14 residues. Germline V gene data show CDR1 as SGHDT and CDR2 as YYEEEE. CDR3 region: CASSPRRRAYEQYF. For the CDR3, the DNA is TGTGCCAGCAGCCCCCGGAGGAGGGCTTACGAGCAGTACTTC.

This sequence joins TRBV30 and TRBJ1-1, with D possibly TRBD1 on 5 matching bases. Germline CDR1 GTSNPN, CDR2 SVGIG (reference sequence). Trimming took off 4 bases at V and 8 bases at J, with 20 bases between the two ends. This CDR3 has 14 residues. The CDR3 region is CAWIDGAGSKEAFF. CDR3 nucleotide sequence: TGTGCCTGGATTGATGGGGCTGGGTCCAAGGAAGCTTTCTTT.

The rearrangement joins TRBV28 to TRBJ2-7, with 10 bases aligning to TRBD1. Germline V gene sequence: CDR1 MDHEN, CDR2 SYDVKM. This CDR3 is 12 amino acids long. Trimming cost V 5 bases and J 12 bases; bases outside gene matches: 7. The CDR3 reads CASSQRQGARYF. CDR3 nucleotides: TGTGCCAGCAGTCAGCGACAGGGGGCGCGGTACTTC.

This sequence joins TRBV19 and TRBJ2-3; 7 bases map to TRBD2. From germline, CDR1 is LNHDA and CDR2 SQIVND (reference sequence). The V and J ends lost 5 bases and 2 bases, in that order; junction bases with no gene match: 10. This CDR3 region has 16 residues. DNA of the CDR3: TGTGCCAGTAGTTGGGCTAGCGGTACCCACACAGATACGCAGTATTTT. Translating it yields CASSWASGTHTDTQYF.

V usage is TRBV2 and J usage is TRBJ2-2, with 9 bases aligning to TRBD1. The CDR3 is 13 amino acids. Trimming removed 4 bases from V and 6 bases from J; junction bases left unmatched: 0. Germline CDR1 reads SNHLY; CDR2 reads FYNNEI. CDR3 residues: CASSGQGAGELFF. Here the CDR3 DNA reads TGTGCCAGCAGTGGACAGGGGGCCGGGGAGCTGTTTTTT.

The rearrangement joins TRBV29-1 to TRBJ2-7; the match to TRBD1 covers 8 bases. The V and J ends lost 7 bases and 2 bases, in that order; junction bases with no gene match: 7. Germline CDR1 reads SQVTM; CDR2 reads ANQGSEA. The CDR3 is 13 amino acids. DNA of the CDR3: TGCAGCGCCGGACAGGGAGCTCCCTACGAGCAGTACTTC. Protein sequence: CSAGQGAPYEQYF.

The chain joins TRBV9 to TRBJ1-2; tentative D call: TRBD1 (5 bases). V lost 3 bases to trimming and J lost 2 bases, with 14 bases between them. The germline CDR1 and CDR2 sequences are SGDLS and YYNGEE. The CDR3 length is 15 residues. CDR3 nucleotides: TGTGCCAGCAGCGAGCCCGCAGGGCTAAACTATGGCTACACCTTC. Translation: CASSEPAGLNYGYTF.

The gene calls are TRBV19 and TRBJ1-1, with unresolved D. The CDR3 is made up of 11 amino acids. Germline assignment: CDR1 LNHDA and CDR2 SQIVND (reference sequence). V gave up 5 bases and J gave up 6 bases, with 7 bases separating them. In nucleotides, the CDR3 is TGTGCCAGTAGTTTCAACTCTGAAGCTTTCTTT. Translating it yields CASSFNSEAFF. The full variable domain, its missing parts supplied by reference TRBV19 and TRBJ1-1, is DGGITQSPKYLFRKEGQNVTLSCEQNLNHDAMYWYRQDPGQGLRLIYYSQIVNDFQKGDIAEGYSVSREKKESFPLTVTSAQKNPTAFYLCASSFNSEAFFGQGTRLTVV.

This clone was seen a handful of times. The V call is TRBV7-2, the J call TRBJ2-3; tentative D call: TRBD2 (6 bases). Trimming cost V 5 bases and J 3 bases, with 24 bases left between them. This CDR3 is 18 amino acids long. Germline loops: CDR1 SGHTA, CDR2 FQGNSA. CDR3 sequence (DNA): TGTGCCAGCAGCCACGATTTCTGGGCGGGGAGAACAACAGATACGCAGTATTTT. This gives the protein CASSHDFWAGRTTDTQYF.

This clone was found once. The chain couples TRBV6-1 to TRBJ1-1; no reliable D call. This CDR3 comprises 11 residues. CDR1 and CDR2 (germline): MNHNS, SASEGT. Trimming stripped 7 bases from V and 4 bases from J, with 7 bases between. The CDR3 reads CASKLFTEAFF. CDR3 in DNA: TGTGCCAGCAAGCTTTTCACTGAAGCTTTCTTT.

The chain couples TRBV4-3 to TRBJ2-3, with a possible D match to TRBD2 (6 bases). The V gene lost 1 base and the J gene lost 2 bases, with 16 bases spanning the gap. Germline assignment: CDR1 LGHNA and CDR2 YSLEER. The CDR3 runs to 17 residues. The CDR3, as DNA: TGCGCCAGCAGCCAAGGTCTCGCGGGGAACCTCACAGATACGCAGTATTTT. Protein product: CASSQGLAGNLTDTQYF.

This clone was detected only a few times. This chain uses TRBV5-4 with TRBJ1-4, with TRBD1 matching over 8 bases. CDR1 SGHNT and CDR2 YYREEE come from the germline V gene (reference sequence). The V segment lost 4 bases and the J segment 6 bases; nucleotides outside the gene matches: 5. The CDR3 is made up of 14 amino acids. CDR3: CASSPGQGYEKLFF. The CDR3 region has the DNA TGTGCCAGCAGCCCCGGACAGGGCTATGAAAAACTGTTTTTT. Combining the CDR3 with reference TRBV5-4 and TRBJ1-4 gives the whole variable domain ETGVTQSPTHLIKTRGQQVTLRCSSQSGHNTVSWYQQALGQGPQFIFQYYREEENGRGNFPPRFSGLQFPNYSSELNVNALELDDSALYLCASSPGQGYEKLFFGSGTQLSVL.

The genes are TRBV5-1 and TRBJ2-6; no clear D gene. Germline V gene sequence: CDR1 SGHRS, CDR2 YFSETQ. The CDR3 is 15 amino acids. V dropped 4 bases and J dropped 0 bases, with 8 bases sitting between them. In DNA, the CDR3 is TGCGCCAGCAGCCTACAGAGCTCTGGGGCCAACGTCCTGACTTTC. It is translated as CASSLQSSGANVLTF.

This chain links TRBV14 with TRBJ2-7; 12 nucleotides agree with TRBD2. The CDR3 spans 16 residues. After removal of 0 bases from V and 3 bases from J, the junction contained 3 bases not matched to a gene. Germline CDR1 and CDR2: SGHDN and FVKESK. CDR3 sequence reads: CASSQEGLAGDYEQYF. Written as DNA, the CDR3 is TGTGCCAGCAGCCAAGAGGGACTAGCGGGTGACTACGAGCAGTACTTC.

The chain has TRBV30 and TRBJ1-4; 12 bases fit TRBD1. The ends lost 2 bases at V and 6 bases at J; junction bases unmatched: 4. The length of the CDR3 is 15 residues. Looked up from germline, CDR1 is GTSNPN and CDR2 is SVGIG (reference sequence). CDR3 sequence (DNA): TGTGCCTGGAGTTCCCGGGACAGGGGGCATGAAAAACTGTTTTTT. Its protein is CAWSSRDRGHEKLFF.

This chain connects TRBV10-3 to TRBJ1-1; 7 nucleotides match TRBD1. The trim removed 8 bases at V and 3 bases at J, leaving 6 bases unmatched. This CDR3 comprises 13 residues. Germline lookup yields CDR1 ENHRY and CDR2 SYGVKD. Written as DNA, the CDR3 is TGTGCCATCCGTCCAGGGGGAGACACTGAAGCTTTCTTT. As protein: CAIRPGGDTEAFF.

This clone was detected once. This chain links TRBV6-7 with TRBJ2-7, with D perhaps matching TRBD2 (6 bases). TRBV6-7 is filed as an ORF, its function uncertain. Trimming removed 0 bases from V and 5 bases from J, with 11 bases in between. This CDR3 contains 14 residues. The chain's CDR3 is CASSYSNAGNEQYF. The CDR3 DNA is TGTGCCAGCAGTTACTCGAACGCGGGAAACGAGCAGTACTTC.

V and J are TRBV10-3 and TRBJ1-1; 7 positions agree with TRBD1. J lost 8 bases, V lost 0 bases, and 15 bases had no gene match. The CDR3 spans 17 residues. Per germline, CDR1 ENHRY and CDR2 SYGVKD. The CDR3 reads CAISESYPREGAREAFF. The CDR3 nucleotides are TGTGCCATCAGTGAGTCGTACCCCCGGGAGGGGGCGCGGGAAGCTTTCTTT.

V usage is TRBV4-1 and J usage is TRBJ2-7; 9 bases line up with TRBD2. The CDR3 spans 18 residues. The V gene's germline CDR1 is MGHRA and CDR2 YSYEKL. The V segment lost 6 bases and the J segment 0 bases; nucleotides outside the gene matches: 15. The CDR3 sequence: CASRQGNSGRGISYEQYF. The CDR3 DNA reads TGCGCCAGCAGGCAGGGAAATAGCGGGAGAGGGATCTCCTACGAGCAGTACTTC.